The clone carrying this T cell receptor (beta chain) counts as medium-sized by frequency. Germline CDR1 MNHEY, CDR2 SVGAGI. This CDR3 spans 17 amino acids. TRB rearrangements were amplified by touch-down multiplex PCR with mixed TRB-A/B primers. TCRdb reanalyzed the multiplex PCR reads and collapses them to one entry per CDR3 protein, without DNA. The record lists roughly 3,800 distinct CDR3 sequences, of which the ten most abundant hold roughly 14%. This record comes from a study of T cell clusters in autoimmune cytopenias. About 37,500 genome equivalents of blood DNA were amplified for TRB. This same sample was also part of a study on T cell repertoires in aging, cancer and after chemotherapy. That study reports: The whole study produced a dataset of roughly 8.8 million TCR reads. Untreated cancer patients had significantly lower blood TCR diversity than age-matched healthy donors.

The chain links TRBV6-5 to TRBJ1-3; TCRdb lists TRBD1, though no DNA is available to test this call. The sequencing input was peripheral blood. The TCR sequence derives from a human donor in good health. The CDR3 region is CASSLMRVGGSGNTIYF.